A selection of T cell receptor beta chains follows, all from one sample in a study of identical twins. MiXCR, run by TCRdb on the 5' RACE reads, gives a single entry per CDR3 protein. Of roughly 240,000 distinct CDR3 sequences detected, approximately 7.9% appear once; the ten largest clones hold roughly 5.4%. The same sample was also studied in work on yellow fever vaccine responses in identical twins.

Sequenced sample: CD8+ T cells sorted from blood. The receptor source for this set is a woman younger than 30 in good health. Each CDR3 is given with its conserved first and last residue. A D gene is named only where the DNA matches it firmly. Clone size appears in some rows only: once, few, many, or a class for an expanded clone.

TGCAGCGTTGTCCCCGGCAGGGTGGGGGTCTACGAGCAGTACTTC | CSVVPGRVGVYEQYF | TRBJ2-7 | few | 15 | . | TRBV29-1
TGCAGTGCTAGAGAGCCTACAGGGAGCTCTGAAGCTTTCTTT | CSAREPTGSSEAFF | TRBJ1-1 | few | 14 | . | TRBV20-1
TGCGCCAGCAGCCAGGGGTCCGGGGAGCTGTTTTTT | CASSQGSGELFF | TRBJ2-2 | many | 12 | . | TRBV4-1
TGTGCCAGCAGCCCCTACCAGCGAAGAAGGGATGAGCAGTTCTTC | CASSPYQRRRDEQFF | TRBJ2-1 | few | 15 | . | TRBV7-9
TGCGCCAGCAGCCTAGACACCCCATCCTACAATGAGCAGTTCTTC | CASSLDTPSYNEQFF | TRBJ2-1 | many | 15 | . | TRBV4-1
TGTGCCAGCAGTCAGAGGCTAGATGACTACGAGCAGTACTTC | CASSQRLDDYEQYF | TRBJ2-7 | many | 14 | . | TRBV6-1
TGTGCCAGCAGCCCCGACAGGGTTGTATACAATGAGCAGTTCTTC | CASSPDRVVYNEQFF | TRBJ2-1 | many | 15 | TRBD1 | TRBV3-1
TGTGCCAGCAGTGAGATAGCGGGACTACAAGAGACCCAGTACTTC | CASSEIAGLQETQYF | TRBJ2-5 | . | 15 | TRBD2 | TRBV25-1
TGTGCCAGCAGTGAACGGACAGGGCCGAACACTGAAGCTTTCTTT | CASSERTGPNTEAFF | TRBJ1-1 | few | 15 | TRBD1 | TRBV6-1
TGTGCCAGCAGTTTGGTAAAAATTTACGAGCAGTACTTC | CASSLVKIYEQYF | TRBJ2-7 | many | 13 | . | TRBV27
TGTGCCAGCAGCGTAGGGCAGCTCCTCTATGGCTACACCTTC | CASSVGQLLYGYTF | TRBJ1-2 | many | 14 | . | TRBV9
TGCGCCAGCAGCCCACACAGCTCTGGGGCCAACGTCCTGACTTTC | CASSPHSSGANVLTF | TRBJ2-6 | few | 15 | . | TRBV5-1
TGCGCAACGACACGCGGGCCGAACACCGGGGAGCTGTTTTTT | CATTRGPNTGELFF | TRBJ2-2 | few | 14 | . | TRBV5-1
TGCGCCAGCAGCCGGGAGCTAGCGGGAGGTTCCTACGAGCAGTACTTC | CASSRELAGGSYEQYF | TRBJ2-7 | . | 16 | TRBD2 | TRBV4-1